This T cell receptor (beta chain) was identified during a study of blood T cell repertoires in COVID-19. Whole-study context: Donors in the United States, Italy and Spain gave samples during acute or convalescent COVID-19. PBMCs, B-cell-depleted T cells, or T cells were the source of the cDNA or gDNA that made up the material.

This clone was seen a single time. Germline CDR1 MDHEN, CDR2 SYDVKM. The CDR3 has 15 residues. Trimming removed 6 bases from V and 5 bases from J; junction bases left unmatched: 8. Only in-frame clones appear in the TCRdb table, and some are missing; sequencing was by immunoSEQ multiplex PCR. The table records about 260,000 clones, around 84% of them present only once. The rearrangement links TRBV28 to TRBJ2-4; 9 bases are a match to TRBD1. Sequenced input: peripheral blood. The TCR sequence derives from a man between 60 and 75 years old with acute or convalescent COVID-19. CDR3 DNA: TGTGCCAGCAGCCCTCCGACAGGGGGACAAAACATTCAGTACTTC. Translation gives CASSPPTGGQNIQYF.